This entry concerns a single T cell receptor (beta chain). Per the original data handling: Nucleated cell number was recorded as an estimate derived from reference gene primer amplification. Only in-frame clones appear in the TCRdb table, and some are missing; sequencing was by immunoSEQ multiplex PCR. D and trimming come from the DNA, and the V and J calls and clone size come from that table. The profile covers some 54,000 clones, with about 90% appearing a single time and around 2% taken by the ten largest. The CDR3 is 13 residues long. V lost 3 bases and J 7 bases, leaving 12 bases between the germline ends. Looked up from germline, CDR1 is SGHTA and CDR2 is FQGNSA. The data were obtained in a study of blood T cell repertoires in COVID-19. Study in general: Samples of COVID-19 (acute and convalescent) were obtained from the United States, Italy and Spain.

The receptor was isolated from a man in his fifties or sixties with acute or convalescent COVID-19. The sample comprised peripheral blood. V and J are TRBV7-2 and TRBJ1-2, with D uncertain. The CDR3 DNA reads TGTGCCAGCAGCTTTTCCGAGTCGGGTGGCTACACCTTC. It specifies CASSFSESGGYTF.